This is a list of T cell receptor beta chains from one sample in a study of T-cell memory formation after mild COVID-19. TCRdb re-called the 5' RACE reads through MiXCR, storing one row per CDR3 protein. The sample has more than 300,000 distinct CDR3 sequences, roughly an eighth seen once; the top ten hold about 20%. The sample consisted of PBMCs or a T cell subset sorted from them (not recorded which). The origin of the receptors is a man aged 18 to 30 who had mild COVID-19 (a few samples of this study predate the infection). Cell type and time point are not known. Each CDR3 is given with its conserved first and last residue. The D gene is left open where the match is weak. Not every row has a clone size; where given, it reads once, few, many or a size class.

d_call	v_call	j_call	clone_size	cdr3_aa
-	TRBV29-1	TRBJ1-2	-	CSVVVSLYYGYTF
TRBD1	TRBV5-4	TRBJ2-1	-	CASSSPGGISYNEQFF
-	TRBV6-2/TRBV6-3	TRBJ1-6	-	CASSYPWNSPLHF
TRBD2	TRBV6-5	TRBJ2-3	many	CASSYSSGVGDTQYF
TRBD2	TRBV4-1	TRBJ2-6	-	CASSHPGRAGANVLTF
TRBD2	TRBV3-1	TRBJ2-1	few	CASSQLGTSTANEQFF
-	TRBV5-1	TRBJ1-2	many	CASSLDASGSSGYTF
-	TRBV18	TRBJ1-1	-	CASSPNEMQNTEAFF
-	TRBV4-1	TRBJ2-7	few	CASSIGTTAYEQYF
-	TRBV5-1	TRBJ2-5	many	CASSLTGIQETQYF